One T cell receptor (beta chain) is described in this entry. This table comes from immunoSEQ multiplex PCR, and its TCRdb copy is limited to in-frame clones, with some not included. Among about 180,000 clones, around nine tenths were seen once, and the ten largest hold 2.6%. The sample is drawn from a study of T cell responses to AZD1222 COVID-19 vaccine. The sequencing here drew on peripheral blood, taken on day 0 of AZD1222 vaccination. The clonotype originates from an adult in good health.

The CDR3 coding sequence is TGTGCCAGCAGAAGGGACGGGTTTGGAGTTGTATTCACGGGGGTTTATGGCTACACCTTC. Translation gives CASRRDGFGVVFTGVYGYTF. The rearrangement uses TRBV21-1 and TRBJ1-2. TRBV21-1 is a known pseudogene. The CDR3 runs 20 residues.